The 19 T cell receptor beta chains below come from one sample, sequenced in a study of blood T cell repertoires in COVID-19. The protocol was immunoSEQ multiplex PCR, while the TCRdb copy is restricted to in-frame clones and leaves out a portion. The sample includes some 200,000 clones, about 80% seen only once; the top ten take more than 4.5%. Sequencing was performed on PBMCs or T cells enriched from blood (not recorded which). These receptor sequences come from a woman in her sixties with acute COVID-19.

In its sample, this clone was seen a few times. The V gene is TRBV7-8, the J gene TRBJ1-5; D may be TRBD1 (5 bases). The CDR3 covers 15 residues. CDR1 and CDR2 (germline): SGHVS, FQNEAQ. V lost 3 bases and J 4 bases, leaving 13 bases between the germline ends. The CDR3 DNA is TGTGCCAGCAGCTTTGGGACGGCGGGGAATCAGCCCCAGCATTTT. Protein sequence: CASSFGTAGNQPQHF. Full variable domain (missing parts from reference TRBV7-8 and TRBJ1-5): GAGVSQSPRYKVAKRGQDVALRCDPISGHVSLFWYQQALGQGPEFLTYFQNEAQLDKSGLPSDRFFAERPEGSVSTLKIQRTQQEDSAVYLCASSFGTAGNQPQHFGDGTRLSIL.

This chain uses TRBV19 with TRBJ1-1; 7 bases match TRBD1. V lost 8 bases, J lost 3 bases, and 12 bases stayed unmatched. Germline V gene lookup returns CDR1 LNHDA and CDR2 SQIVND (reference sequence). The CDR3 contains 15 residues. CDR3 loop: CASQIQGFGDTEAFF. CDR3 DNA sequence: TGTGCCAGTCAAATACAGGGGTTTGGGGACACTGAAGCTTTCTTT.

The chain joins TRBV16 to TRBJ2-3; TRBD2 matches 7 bases. Germline V gene sequence: CDR1 KGHSY, CDR2 FQNENV. The CDR3 sequence is 15 residues long. Losses at the gene ends were 2 bases for V and 7 bases for J; bases not matched to a gene: 9. DNA for the CDR3: TGTGCCAGCAGCCAACCGGGAGGCGGCTCGAATACGCAGTATTTT. This sequence encodes CASSQPGGGSNTQYF.

The V and J genes are TRBV7-9 and TRBJ2-3; 12 nucleotides agree with TRBD2. With V trimmed by 5 bases and J by 4 bases, 1 base remained unmatched. The germline V gene has CDR1 SEHNR and CDR2 FQNEAQ (reference sequence). The CDR3 covers 14 residues. The CDR3 coding sequence is TGTGCCAGCAGCCCTAGCGGGGGGGCAGATACGCAGTATTTT. Residues: CASSPSGGADTQYF.

The chain combines TRBV6-5 with TRBJ1-2, with D unclear. Germline loops: CDR1 MNHEY, CDR2 SVGAGI. V lost 6 bases and J 2 bases, leaving 10 bases between the germline ends. This CDR3 region has 13 residues. The CDR3 is CASREGLNYGYTF. In DNA, the CDR3 is TGTGCCAGCAGGGAGGGCCTAAACTATGGCTACACCTTC.

Comments on this clone: One end of the junction does not line up with germline, which may come from a read error. This sequence joins TRBV20-1 and TRBJ1-5; D is undetermined. This CDR3 has 8 amino acids. The germline gives CDR1 DFQATT, CDR2 SNEGSKA (reference sequence). The CDR3 nucleotides read TGCAGTGCTGGTTTGGGCCTGTTT. Translation: CSAGLGLF.

The V and J genes are TRBV18 and TRBJ1-1; D is possibly TRBD1 (6 bases). Germline CDR1 and CDR2: KGHSH and LQKENI. There are 13 residues in the CDR3. Trimming stripped 5 bases from V and 3 bases from J, with 10 bases between. CDR3 DNA: TGTGCCAGCTCATTACAGGGAGACACTGAAGCTTTCTTT. It encodes CASSLQGDTEAFF.

The CDR3 here is CASSFRTRSDEQYF. CDR3 coding DNA: TGTGCCAGCAGCTTTCGGACTAGATCTGACGAGCAGTACTTC. This chain connects TRBV3-1 (or the pseudogene TRBV3-2) to TRBJ2-7, with 7 bases identical to TRBD2. This CDR3 is 14 amino acids long. CDR1 LGHDT and CDR2 YNNKEL come from the germline V gene (reference sequence). Trimming at V came to 5 bases and at J to 5 bases, leaving 9 bases not matched to a gene.

The V call is TRBV4-2, the J call TRBJ1-1; maybe TRBD1 (6 bases). The CDR3 consists of 15 residues. With 2 bases removed from V and 0 bases from J, the gap between germline ends came to 10 bases. Germline assignment: CDR1 LGHNA and CDR2 YNFKEQ. This CDR3 reads CASSQPTGLNTEAFF. The CDR3 nucleotides read TGTGCCAGCAGCCAACCGACAGGTTTGAACACTGAAGCTTTCTTT.

The chain is built from TRBV5-1 and TRBJ2-2; D may be TRBD1 (6 bases). Germline CDR1 SGHRS, CDR2 YFSETQ. Trimming removed 4 bases from V and 1 base from J, with 11 bases in between. This CDR3 is built from 15 residues. The CDR3 spells CASSATGQNTGELFF. CDR3 nucleotide sequence: TGCGCCAGCAGCGCGACAGGACAGAACACCGGGGAGCTGTTTTTT.

The sample holds one count of this clone. The chain couples TRBV7-2 to TRBJ1-4; possible D gene TRBD1, 6 bases. CDR1 is SGHTA, CDR2 FQGNSA, per germline. The CDR3 extends over 15 amino acids. Trimming cost V 2 bases and J 10 bases, with 17 bases left between them. Written as DNA, the CDR3 is TGTGCCAGCAGCTTACTCGGACAGCCCTCGGGAAAACTGTTTTTT. Its translation: CASSLLGQPSGKLFF.

The V call is TRBV27, the J call TRBJ1-5; maybe TRBD1 (6 bases). The V end lost 3 bases, the J end lost 6 bases, and 12 bases lay between the germline ends. The V gene's germline CDR1 is MNHEY and CDR2 SMNVEV (reference sequence). The CDR3 runs to 14 residues. CDR3 in amino acids: CASSLSGGTQPQHF. DNA of the CDR3: TGTGCCAGCAGTTTGTCTGGGGGCACTCAGCCCCAGCATTTT.

The chain recombines TRBV11-2 with TRBJ2-1, with 12 bases lining up with TRBD2. Germline V gene data show CDR1 as SGHAT and CDR2 as FQNNGV. V shed 5 bases, J shed 7 bases, and the junction held 6 bases outside the gene matches. The CDR3 length is 15 residues. CDR3 residues: CASSPPSGGGNEQFF. The DNA for the CDR3 is TGTGCCAGCAGCCCCCCTAGCGGGGGGGGGAATGAGCAGTTCTTC. Supplemented by reference TRBV11-2 and TRBJ2-1, the full variable domain reads EAGVAQSPRYKIIEKRQSVAFWCNPISGHATLYWYQQILGQGPKLLIQFQNNGVVDDSQLPKDRFSAERLKGVDSTLKIQPAKLEDSAVYLCASSPPSGGGNEQFFGPGTRLTVL.

The CDR3 loop is CSAGQSDTQYF. The CDR3 nucleotides are TGCAGTGCTGGCCAGTCGGATACGCAGTATTTT. This chain connects TRBV20-1 to TRBJ2-3; D is unclear. V dropped 5 bases and J dropped 6 bases, with 9 bases sitting between them. Per germline, CDR1 DFQATT and CDR2 SNEGSKA (reference sequence). CDR3 length: 11 residues.

The chain joins TRBV6-5 to TRBJ1-2; TRBD1 might be the D (5 bases). The ends were cut back, 7 bases at V and 8 bases at J, with 8 bases in the middle. The CDR3 length is 10 residues. CDR1 and CDR2 from the germline V gene are MNHEY and SVGAGI. CDR3 sequence: CASKDSGYTF. The CDR3 region has the DNA TGTGCCAGCAAAGACAGCGGCTACACCTTC.

The chain has TRBV7-8 and TRBJ2-2, with TRBD2 matching over 12 bases. Germline CDR1 reads SGHVS; CDR2 reads FQNEAQ. J gave up 1 base and V 5 bases, and 2 bases lay outside the gene matches. The CDR3 is 16 residues long. The CDR3 here is CASSTGLAGNTGELFF. CDR3 nucleotide sequence: TGTGCCAGCAGCACGGGACTAGCGGGGAACACCGGGGAGCTGTTTTTT.

The chain carries TRBV9 and TRBJ2-2; 10 bases line up with TRBD2. This CDR3 is 16 amino acids long. Germline V lookup: CDR1 SGDLS, CDR2 YYNGEE. V shed 1 base, J shed 6 bases, and the junction held 6 bases outside the gene matches. CDR3 coding DNA: TGTGCCAGCAGCGTACTAGCGGGAGCTGATGCCGGGGAGCTGTTTTTT. Protein: CASSVLAGADAGELFF.

The chain combines TRBV7-8 with TRBJ2-1, with 8 bases identical to TRBD1. The CDR3 has 16 residues. Trimming took 1 base from V and 2 from J; bases not matched to a gene: 4. Germline assignment: CDR1 SGHVS and CDR2 FQNEAQ. This CDR3 reads CASSLGDRITYNEQFF. CDR3 DNA: TGTGCCAGCAGCTTAGGGGACAGGATAACCTACAATGAGCAGTTCTTC.

V gene TRBV30 combines with J gene TRBJ1-6, with 8 nucleotides matching TRBD1. Germline lookup yields CDR1 GTSNPN and CDR2 SVGIG (reference sequence). Unmatched junction bases numbered 9, after V lost 5 bases and J lost 9 bases. The CDR3 loop spans 14 amino acids. This chain's CDR3 is CAWSTTGGISPLHF. Here the CDR3 DNA reads TGTGCCTGGTCGACCACAGGGGGTATTTCACCCCTCCACTTT.